This T cell receptor (beta chain) emerged from a study of shared clonotypes between healthy human individuals. Study results and caveats: Incomplete sequencing of sorted subsets was indicated by rarefaction despite large depth.

A remark on this clone: The target antigen is unknown.

In replicate PCRs of sorted subsets, around 0.2 ug DNA, about 30,000 T cell genomes, was used. The repertoire was sequenced with immunoSEQ multiplex PCR; TCRdb's copy has only in-frame clones and lacks some. The repertoire holds 2.5 million or so clones, with more than 80% as singletons. The study drew all its donors from Caucasian adults living in Nashville, Tennessee. The authors divided CD4+ cells into CD45RA+ naive and CD45RA-negative memory subsets. The germline V gene has CDR1 SNHLY and CDR2 FYNNEI. Germline trimming cut 6 bases from V and 5 bases from J; bases unmatched to any gene: 9. CDR3 size: 15 residues.

The V call is TRBV2, the J call TRBJ2-2; TRBD1 aligns across 7 bases. The sequence was obtained from a man younger than 35 in good health. The sample consisted of naive CD4+ T cells sorted from blood. Subset noted: CD45RA+ positively selected. CDR3 nucleotides: TGTGCCAGCAGACCGGACAGGTCAAAGACCGGGGAGCTGTTTTTT. Amino acid sequence: CASRPDRSKTGELFF. The entire variable domain, with the rest obtained from reference TRBV2 and TRBJ2-2, is as follows: EPEVTQTPSHQVTQMGQEVILRCVPISNHLYFYWYRQILGQKVEFLVSFYNNEISEKSEIFDDQFSVERPDGSNFTLKIRSTKLEDSAMYFCASRPDRSKTGELFFGEGSRLTVL.